The 27 T cell receptor beta chains below come from one sample, sequenced in a study of Ad26.COV2.S vaccination and SARS-CoV-2 variants. Libraries were prepared by immunoSEQ multiplex PCR; TCRdb keeps only in-frame clonotypes and omits some of them. Altogether roughly 350,000 clones are present, more than 75% being singletons, with the ten largest covering about 3.5%. Treatment meaning: roughly 19 received Ad26.COV2.S at low or high dose, single or two shots; about 5 received placebo; per-sample allocation not given. Day 63 following the first vaccine or placebo injection was when the samples were taken. Sequencing used peripheral blood, obtained in a trial of Ad26.COV2.S vaccine versus placebo. The receptors were gathered from a person between 18 and 65 years old who received the Ad26.COV2.S COVID-19 vaccine or a placebo.

The rearrangement links TRBV11-1 to TRBJ2-5; no clear D gene. This CDR3 region has 15 residues. The V gene lost 5 bases and the J gene lost 5 bases, with 18 bases spanning the gap. Germline V gene lookup returns CDR1 SGHAT and CDR2 FQDESV (reference sequence). CDR3 nucleotides: TGTGCCAGCAGCCTTCTACGGGCAGTCGGGGAGACCCAGTACTTC. Encoded protein: CASSLLRAVGETQYF.

The chain links TRBV7-9 to TRBJ2-2; D not certain. Germline V gene data show CDR1 as SEHNR and CDR2 as FQNEAQ (reference sequence). V lost 1 base to trimming and J lost 3 bases, with 3 bases between them. The CDR3 sequence is 13 residues long. The CDR3 coding sequence is TGTGCCAGCAGCTTAGGGGACACCGGGGAGCTGTTTTTT. It specifies CASSLGDTGELFF.

This chain joins TRBV28 and TRBJ2-3; D might be TRBD1 (5 bases). Deletions cut 1 base from V and 7 bases from J, with 15 bases between. The CDR3 length is 15 residues. The germline V gene has CDR1 MDHEN and CDR2 SYDVKM. CDR3 nucleotides: TGTGCCAGCAGTTTATTTAGTCCGCCAGGGTATACGCAGTATTTT. This translates into CASSLFSPPGYTQYF.

This clone has just a few counts. The chain carries TRBV7-2 and TRBJ2-5, with TRBD2 identical over 7 bases. Germline assignment: CDR1 SGHTA and CDR2 FQGNSA. This CDR3 region has 15 residues. J gave up 4 bases and V 2 bases, and 7 bases lay outside the gene matches. DNA of the CDR3: TGTGCCAGCAGCTTACATGGCGGGGGTAGAGAGACCCAGTACTTC. Its protein is CASSLHGGGRETQYF.

The count of this clone is one. The gene calls are TRBV18 and TRBJ2-2; 8 bases match TRBD1. J was trimmed by 2 bases and V by 1 base; bases with no gene match: 6. CDR1 is KGHSH, CDR2 LQKENI, per germline. This CDR3 is built from 17 residues. The CDR3 here is CASSPLIPGGNTGELFF. As DNA, the CDR3 is TGTGCCAGCTCACCACTTATTCCAGGGGGCAACACCGGGGAGCTGTTTTTT. Filled out from reference TRBV18 and TRBJ2-2, the complete variable domain reads NAGVMQNPRHLVRRRGQEARLRCSPMKGHSHVYWYRQLPEEGLKFMVYLQKENIIDESGMPKERFSAEFPKEGPSILRIQQVVRGDSAAYFCASSPLIPGGNTGELFFGEGSRLTVL.

J is TRBJ2-5 and V is TRBV6-5; D is possibly TRBD1 (5 bases). Germline V gene lookup returns CDR1 MNHEY and CDR2 SVGAGI. CDR3 size: 15 residues. V lost 5 bases and J lost 1, with 14 bases in between. CDR3 protein: CASSPSLGAQETQYF. CDR3 sequence (DNA): TGTGCCAGCAGTCCGTCCCTAGGGGCCCAAGAGACCCAGTACTTC.

The chain uses TRBV27 and TRBJ2-1; 10 nucleotides agree with TRBD2. Germline CDR1 MNHEY, CDR2 SMNVEV (reference sequence). V shed 8 bases, J shed 4 bases, and the junction held 5 bases outside the gene matches. The CDR3 loop spans 14 amino acids. The CDR3 nucleotides read TGTGCCAGCCGAGCTAGCGGGGGATACAATGAGCAGTTCTTC. Translating it yields CASRASGGYNEQFF.

V usage is TRBV6-5 and J usage is TRBJ1-6; D uncertain. The CDR3 consists of 14 residues. The V gene's germline CDR1 is MNHEY and CDR2 SVGAGI. Trimming removed 6 bases at V and 4 bases at J, with 10 bases between. CDR3 loop: CASSFRRYNSPLHF. The DNA for the CDR3 is TGTGCCAGCAGCTTCAGACGGTATAATTCACCCCTCCACTTT.

The chain recombines TRBV30 with TRBJ1-5; D not resolved. V was shortened by 3 bases and J by 6 bases, with 18 bases between the two germline ends. Germline lookup yields CDR1 GTSNPN and CDR2 SVGIG (reference sequence). The CDR3 totals 15 residues. CDR3 nucleotides: TGTGCCTGGAGCGGACTTTCCGGCGGTGGTCAGCCCCAGCATTTT. It yields the protein CAWSGLSGGGQPQHF.

The gene calls are TRBV7-2 and TRBJ1-1; D unresolved. The germline V and J ends were trimmed by 0 bases and 10 bases, with 12 bases remaining between them. Germline V gives CDR1 SGHTA, CDR2 FQGNSA. This CDR3 has 13 amino acids. Written as DNA, the CDR3 is TGTGCCAGCAGCTTAGCGTCTAGGCGAGGAGCTTTCTTT. This translates into CASSLASRRGAFF.

The rearrangement uses TRBV7-3 and TRBJ2-7; TRBD1 agrees at 8 bases. Trimming at V came to 2 bases and at J to 3 bases, leaving 0 bases not matched to a gene. The CDR3 runs to 13 residues. CDR1 and CDR2 (germline): SGHTA, FQGTGA. The CDR3 region is CASSLDRGYEQYF. CDR3 in DNA: TGTGCCAGCAGCTTAGACAGGGGCTACGAGCAGTACTTC. The full variable domain, with the rest looked up from reference TRBV7-3 and TRBJ2-7, is GAGVSQTPSNKVTEKGKYVELRCDPISGHTALYWYRQSLGQGPEFLIYFQGTGAADDSGLPNDRFFAVRPEGSVSTLKIQRTERGDSAVYLCASSLDRGYEQYFGPGTRLTVT.

The chain recombines TRBV6-5 with TRBJ2-3; weak D call: TRBD1 (5 bases). Germline V gives CDR1 MNHEY, CDR2 SVGAGI. The CDR3 is made up of 14 amino acids. This CDR3 is CGSRSAGPLDTQYF. CDR3 nucleotide sequence: TGTGGGAGCAGGTCGGCAGGGCCGCTGGATACGCAGTATTTT.

The rearrangement uses TRBV7-2 and TRBJ1-1, with 7 bases aligning to TRBD1. Trimming took 5 bases from V and 3 from J; bases not matched to a gene: 6. CDR3 length equals 14 residues. Germline CDR1 SGHTA, CDR2 FQGNSA. Written as DNA, the CDR3 is TGTGCCAGCAGCCCCAGGGGGAGTCACACTGAAGCTTTCTTT. This codes for CASSPRGSHTEAFF.

The chain joins TRBV7-9 to TRBJ1-2; D unresolved. V dropped 5 bases and J dropped 6 bases, with 19 bases sitting between them. CDR1 and CDR2 from the germline V gene are SEHNR and FQNEAQ (reference sequence). The CDR3 is 15 amino acids. CDR3 DNA: TGTGCCAGCAGCCATTCCCAAAGGTTATTCGATGGCTACACCTTC. It encodes CASSHSQRLFDGYTF.

This chain uses TRBV4-1 with TRBJ2-7; D is perhaps TRBD2 (5 bases). From germline, CDR1 is MGHRA and CDR2 YSYEKL. The CDR3 is 15 residues long. V lost 2 bases and J 0 bases, leaving 11 bases between the germline ends. CDR3 sequence: CASSQLDSNSYEQYF. DNA for the CDR3: TGCGCCAGCAGCCAACTGGACTCTAACTCCTACGAGCAGTACTTC.

The chain carries TRBV27 and TRBJ2-1, with 15 bases matching TRBD2. CDR3 size: 16 residues. CDR1 is MNHEY, CDR2 SMNVEV, per germline (reference sequence). After removal of 5 bases from V and 15 bases from J, the junction contained 14 bases not matched to a gene. As DNA, the CDR3 is TGTGCCAGCAGTCTCTCAAGGGGGACTAGCGGGGGGCTCGTGTTCTTC. Translated: CASSLSRGTSGGLVFF.

V gene TRBV5-6 combines with J gene TRBJ1-2; D ambiguous. The CDR3 contains 15 residues. The germline V gene has CDR1 SGHDT and CDR2 YYEEEE. V lost 4 bases and J lost 4, with 17 bases in between. CDR3 DNA: TGTGCCAGCAGCCCCGACCCGAGCCCTGGCTATGGCTACACCTTC. This sequence encodes CASSPDPSPGYGYTF.

Only a few counts were recorded for this clone. The chain is built from TRBV6-6 and TRBJ2-7, with TRBD1 as a possible D gene (6 bases). There are 13 residues in the CDR3. Germline V gene sequence: CDR1 MNHNY, CDR2 SVGAGI (reference sequence). Trimming removed 8 bases from V and 3 bases from J, with 14 bases in between. The CDR3 protein is CASLRDTIYEQYF. CDR3 nucleotide sequence: TGTGCCAGCCTCCGGGACACAATCTACGAGCAGTACTTC.

Only one count was recorded for this clone. This chain joins TRBV9 and TRBJ2-1, with 8 bases aligning to TRBD2. V lost 3 bases to trimming and J lost 2 bases; unmatched junction nucleotides: 22. The CDR3 is made up of 21 amino acids. Germline-derived CDR1 and CDR2 are SGDLS and YYNGEE. The CDR3 DNA sequence: TGTGCCAGCAGCGGCCCTGTAATGGTACGGGGGGGCCATACCCCCTACAATGAGCAGTTCTTC. Its protein is CASSGPVMVRGGHTPYNEQFF.

As to this clone: One end of the junction is discordant with germline, which a read error may explain. The rearrangement links TRBV5-1 to TRBJ1-6; D gene unclear. Germline V gene data show CDR1 as SGHRS and CDR2 as YFSETQ. The CDR3 runs to 16 residues. CDR3 protein: CASSLALIRLGSPLHF. The CDR3 region has the DNA TGCGCCAGCAGTTTGGCCCTTATCCGCCTTGGGTCACCCCTCCACTTT.

This chain joins TRBV30 and TRBJ2-1, with 7 bases lining up with TRBD2. CDR1 and CDR2 from the germline V gene are GTSNPN and SVGIG (reference sequence). V lost 1 base and J lost 8; bases outside the gene matches: 8. CDR3 length: 14 amino acids. The CDR3 DNA is TGTGCCTGGAGTGCACTTAGCGGGCGGGATGAGCAGTTCTTC. Its protein product is CAWSALSGRDEQFF.

The table lists this clone with a count of one. V usage is TRBV19 and J usage is TRBJ1-6; no definite D call. CDR3 length: 14 amino acids. Germline-derived CDR1 and CDR2 are LNHDA and SQIVND (reference sequence). Trimming stripped 8 bases from V and 8 bases from J, with 16 bases between. The CDR3 region is CASHGSAGYSPLHF. The CDR3 region has the DNA TGTGCCAGTCACGGGTCGGCAGGTTATTCACCCCTCCACTTT.

The J gene is TRBJ2-5, the V gene TRBV9, with 9 nucleotides matching TRBD2. The J segment lost 1 base and the V segment lost 1 base, leaving 2 bases of the junction unmatched. Germline V gene sequence: CDR1 SGDLS, CDR2 YYNGEE. The CDR3 loop spans 15 amino acids. CDR3 loop: CASSVSGGTQETQYF. Written as DNA, the CDR3 is TGTGCCAGCAGCGTAAGCGGGGGGACCCAAGAGACCCAGTACTTC.

In the case of this clone: A much larger clonotype is one base distant, so this may be a read error. The rearrangement links TRBV7-9 to TRBJ2-7; D gene uncertain. The germline CDR1 and CDR2 sequences are SEHNR and FQNEAQ (reference sequence). The CDR3 extends over 11 amino acids. V was cut by 3 bases and J by 3 bases, with 3 bases left in between. The DNA of the CDR3 is TGTGCCAGCAGCTTCAACTACGAGCAGTACTTC. This gives the protein CASSFNYEQYF.

V is TRBV6-6 and J is TRBJ1-5; TRBD1 might be the D (5 bases). This CDR3 is 15 amino acids long. The germline V gene encodes CDR1 MNHNY and CDR2 SVGAGI (reference sequence). The germline V and J ends were trimmed by 6 bases and 2 bases, with 14 bases remaining between them. In DNA, the CDR3 is TGTGCCAGCAGGTCCGACTTGGGGCGCAATCAGCCCCAGCATTTT. Protein sequence: CASRSDLGRNQPQHF.

The chain is built from TRBV2 and TRBJ1-4; no firm D call. Germline-derived CDR1 and CDR2 are SNHLY and FYNNEI. Trimming took off 2 bases at V and 5 bases at J, with 12 bases between the two ends. The CDR3 has 15 residues. The CDR3 coding sequence is TGTGCCAGCAGTGAATGGTTCGGCGGGAATGAAAAACTGTTTTTT. It yields the protein CASSEWFGGNEKLFF.

V usage is TRBV21-1 and J usage is TRBJ1-2; the table's D call of TRBD1 was not tested on the DNA. TRBV21-1 is described as a pseudogene. There are 15 residues in the CDR3. This chain's CDR3 is CASSPGTGGTYGYTF. The CDR3 DNA reads as TGTGCCAGCAGCCCGGGGACAGGGGGTACCTATGGCTACACCTTC.